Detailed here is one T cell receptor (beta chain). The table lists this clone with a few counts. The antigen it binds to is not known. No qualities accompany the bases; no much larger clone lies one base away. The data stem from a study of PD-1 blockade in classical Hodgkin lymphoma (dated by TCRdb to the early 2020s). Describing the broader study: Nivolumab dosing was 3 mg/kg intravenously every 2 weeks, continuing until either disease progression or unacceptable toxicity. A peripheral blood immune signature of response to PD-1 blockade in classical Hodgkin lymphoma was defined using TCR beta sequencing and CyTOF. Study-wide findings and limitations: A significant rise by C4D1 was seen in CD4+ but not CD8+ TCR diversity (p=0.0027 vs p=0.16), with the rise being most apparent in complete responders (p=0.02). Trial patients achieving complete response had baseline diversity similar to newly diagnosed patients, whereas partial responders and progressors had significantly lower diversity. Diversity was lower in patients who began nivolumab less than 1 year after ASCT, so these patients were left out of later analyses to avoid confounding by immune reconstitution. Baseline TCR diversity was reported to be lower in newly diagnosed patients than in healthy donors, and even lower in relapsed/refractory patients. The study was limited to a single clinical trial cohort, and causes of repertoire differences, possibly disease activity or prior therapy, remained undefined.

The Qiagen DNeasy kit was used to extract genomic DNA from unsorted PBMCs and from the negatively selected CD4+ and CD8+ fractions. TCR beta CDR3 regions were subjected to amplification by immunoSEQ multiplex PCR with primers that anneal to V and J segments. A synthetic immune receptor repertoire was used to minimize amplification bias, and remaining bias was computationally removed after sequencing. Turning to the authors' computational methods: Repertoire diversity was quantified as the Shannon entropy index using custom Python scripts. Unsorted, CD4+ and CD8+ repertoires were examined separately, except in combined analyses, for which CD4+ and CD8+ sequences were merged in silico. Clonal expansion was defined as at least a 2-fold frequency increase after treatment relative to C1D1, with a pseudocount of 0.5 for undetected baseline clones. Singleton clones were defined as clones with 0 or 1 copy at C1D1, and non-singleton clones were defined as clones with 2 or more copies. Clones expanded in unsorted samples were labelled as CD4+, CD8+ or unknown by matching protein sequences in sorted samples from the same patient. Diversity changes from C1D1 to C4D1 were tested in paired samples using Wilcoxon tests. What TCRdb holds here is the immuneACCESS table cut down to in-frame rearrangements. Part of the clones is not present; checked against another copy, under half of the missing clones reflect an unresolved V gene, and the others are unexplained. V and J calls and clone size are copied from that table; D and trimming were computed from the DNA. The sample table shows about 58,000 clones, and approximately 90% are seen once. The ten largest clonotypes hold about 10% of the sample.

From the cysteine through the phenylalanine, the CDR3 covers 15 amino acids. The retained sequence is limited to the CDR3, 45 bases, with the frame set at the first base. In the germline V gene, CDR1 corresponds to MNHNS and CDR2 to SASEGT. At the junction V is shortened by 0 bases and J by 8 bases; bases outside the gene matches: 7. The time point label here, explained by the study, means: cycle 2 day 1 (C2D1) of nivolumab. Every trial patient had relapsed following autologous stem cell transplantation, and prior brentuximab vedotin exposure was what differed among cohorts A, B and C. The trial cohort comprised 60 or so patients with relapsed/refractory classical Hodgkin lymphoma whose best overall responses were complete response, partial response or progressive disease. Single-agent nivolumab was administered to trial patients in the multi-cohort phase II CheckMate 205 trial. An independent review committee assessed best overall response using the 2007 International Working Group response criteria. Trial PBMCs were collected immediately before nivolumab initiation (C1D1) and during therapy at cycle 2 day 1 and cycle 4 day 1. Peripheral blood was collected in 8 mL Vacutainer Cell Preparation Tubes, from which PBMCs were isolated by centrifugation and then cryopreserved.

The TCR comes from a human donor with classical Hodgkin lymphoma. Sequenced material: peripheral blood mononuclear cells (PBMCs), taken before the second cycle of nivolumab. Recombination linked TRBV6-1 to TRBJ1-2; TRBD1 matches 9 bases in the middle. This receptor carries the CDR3 CASSEARGQGGGYTF. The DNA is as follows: TGTGCCAGCAGTGAAGCACGGGGACAGGGAGGGGGCTACACCTTC.